This TCR beta chain was recovered during a study of blood T cell dynamics during melanoma immunotherapy. The CDR3 is made up of 18 amino acids. The junction had 13 bases not matched to a gene; V was cut back by 0 bases and J by 5 bases. The germline V gene encodes CDR1 MGHRA and CDR2 YSYEKL. A note on this clone: Its specificity is unknown.

The repertoire was sequenced with immunoSEQ multiplex PCR; TCRdb's copy has only in-frame clones and lacks some. The sample shows around 10,000 clones, 70% to 90% of them seen only once. Notes on the study in general: The study could not tell melanoma-specific clones from general immune activation.

Time point reported: pre-treatment baseline. One draw preceded checkpoint blockade; another followed its first cycle at week 3. This chain connects TRBV4-1 to TRBJ1-1, with 9 bases lining up with TRBD1. Material: blood, obtained from a patient treated with checkpoint blockade. The TCR originated in a human donor with melanoma. CDR3 sequence (DNA): TGCGCCAGCAGCCAAGATCGGGTCATAGGGACAGGGAGGACTGAAGCTTTCTTT. It specifies CASSQDRVIGTGRTEAFF.